Listed below are T cell receptor beta chains from one sample, sequenced in a study of T-cell reconstitution after alpha-beta-depleted transplantation in children. TCRdb itself ran the PCR reads through MiXCR, one entry per CDR3 protein. Of about 610,000 distinct CDR3 sequences listed, roughly 10% were seen once; the top ten hold approximately 4.1%. The sequencing used PBMCs from the stem cell graft donor, collected from the stem cell graft. The receptors stem from a human donor who donated a stem cell graft to a child with acute myeloid leukemia. CDR3s include the opening cysteine and the closing phenylalanine or tryptophan. Clone sizes are given selectively: once, few, many, or a class where the clone is expanded.

V	size	J	CDR3
TRBV6-2/TRBV6-3	-	TRBJ2-1	CASFSLRDKYNEQFF
TRBV6-1	many	TRBJ1-4	CASNEQPTNEKLFF
TRBV5-1	few	TRBJ2-3	CASSLSLGVDTQYF
TRBV20-1	-	TRBJ2-7	CSANRGNYEQYF
TRBV7-8	many	TRBJ2-2	CASSDGQAVIGSGELFF
TRBV5-1	few	TRBJ2-1	CASSSGIAGVGYNEQFF
TRBV15	-	TRBJ2-1	CATSSHRGQGTSGGANEQFF
TRBV20-1	-	TRBJ1-5	CSASPSGTGALNQPQHF
TRBV7-9	many	TRBJ2-7	CASSASALYEQYF
TRBV29-1	many	TRBJ2-1	CSVATSGYNEQFF
TRBV20-1	few	TRBJ2-1	CSANPGGLGYNEQFF
TRBV7-3	many	TRBJ2-7	CASSLYARVGYEQYF
TRBV2	-	TRBJ2-1	CASSEPLGGEQFF
TRBV28	many	TRBJ2-1	CASSSPGNNEQFF
TRBV3-1	many	TRBJ1-1	CASSPEVVMMNTEAFF
TRBV6-1	few	TRBJ2-1	CASNRDAYNEQFF
TRBV4-3	-	TRBJ2-7	CASSQVHGDSLSYEQYF
TRBV9	-	TRBJ2-5	CASSGPTSGPQETQYF
TRBV28	many	TRBJ2-1	CASNTGYRNEQFF
TRBV7-3	many	TRBJ2-1	CASSYGTPTNPNEQFF
TRBV10-3	many	TRBJ2-3	CAIKTSPTDTQYF
TRBV20-1	many	TRBJ2-7	CSADQPGEQYF
TRBV30	-	TRBJ1-5	CAWSGTGHQPQHF
TRBV20-1	many	TRBJ1-2	CSASNFRFSNYGYTF
TRBV11-2	many	TRBJ2-2	CASPRRPANTGELFF
TRBV5-1	-	TRBJ2-1	CASSFVGLAGAKLGNEQFF
TRBV2	-	TRBJ2-1	CASKRLAGEAYNEQFF
TRBV5-1	many	TRBJ2-7	CASSFTSSEQYF
TRBV20-1	-	TRBJ2-2	CSARVRQGGTGELFF
TRBV7-2	-	TRBJ2-1	CASSQAGGREFF
TRBV5-1	few	TRBJ1-6	CASSLDGISSYNSPLHF
TRBV5-6	many	TRBJ1-1	CASRGQGALNEAFF
TRBV7-3	many	TRBJ2-3	CASSLVYDDTQYF
TRBV20-1	-	TRBJ2-3	CSGAGTSVTDTQYF
TRBV4-2	-	TRBJ2-6	CASSQDRPQSGANVLTF
TRBV20-1	many	TRBJ2-1	CSALPRFSSYNEQFF
TRBV9	many	TRBJ2-5	CASSPNWGVETQYF
TRBV7-3	-	TRBJ2-3	CASSRLIRERADTQYF
TRBV20-1	-	TRBJ2-2	CSAAGPANTGELFF
TRBV20-1	few	TRBJ2-3	CSAPKKQREITDTQYF
TRBV4-2	many	TRBJ1-5	CASSQEPNRGNSNQPQHF
TRBV20-1	-	TRBJ2-7	CSARGQGTPYEQYF